The sequence of this T cell receptor beta chain was determined in a study of blood T cells in healthy people across ages. General observations from the study: Per million T cells, TCR beta diversity dropped about linearly as age rose. Possibly confounding the expanded clonotype changes was the fact that donor CMV status was unknown.

V shed 2 bases and J shed 0 bases, with 12 bases lying between them. The germline V gene encodes CDR1 KGHSH and CDR2 LQKENI. CDR3 size: 16 residues. A few counts support this clonotype. Antigen: not known. Using a J-beta primer mix together with a sample-barcoded 5' primer, a second PCR was run for roughly 7 to 11 cycles. Every cDNA was tagged by a template-switch adaptor with 12 random nucleotides. Via MiXCR, TCRdb re-called the 5' RACE reads, giving one row per CDR3 protein. The sample includes 800,000 to 1,000,000 distinct CDR3 sequences, roughly 50% of them seen just once. Every sample had a minimum of 6 million PBMCs isolated.

The clonotype originates from a young man in good health. The source material was blood. The chain joins TRBV18 to TRBJ2-3, with D unresolved. As DNA, the CDR3 is TGTGCCAGCTCACCAAATGAAGGAACTAGCACAGATACGCAGTATTTT. It is translated as CASSPNEGTSTDTQYF.